This TCR beta chain was sequenced for a study of blood T cell repertoires in COVID-19. Study in general: The United States, Italy and Spain supplied acute and convalescent COVID-19 samples. T cells, B-cell-depleted T cells, or PBMCs supplied cDNA or gDNA.

The sample holds a few counts of this clone. Original analysis: Quantification of nucleated cells was approximated via reference gene primer amplification. Some clones are missing from TCRdb's copy, which holds only in-frame ones; the method was immunoSEQ multiplex PCR. The D gene and trimming were derived from the DNA, and the V and J assignments and clone size from that table. The sample has about 240,000 clones, 70% to 85% seen once. The receptor was isolated from a woman older than 75 with acute or convalescent COVID-19. The material sequenced was peripheral blood.

CDR3 nucleotide sequence: TGTGCCAGTAGTGCTCCCCGGGACAGGGTGCGCAATCAGCCCCAGCATTTT. It codes for CASSAPRDRVRNQPQHF. The chain links TRBV19 to TRBJ1-5; the match to TRBD1 covers 9 bases. The CDR3 is 17 residues long. In germline, CDR1 is LNHDA, CDR2 SQIVND (reference sequence). With 5 bases clipped from V and 2 bases from J, the junction kept 10 bases outside the gene matches. Full variable domain (remainder filled in from reference TRBV19 and TRBJ1-5): DGGITQSPKYLFRKEGQNVTLSCEQNLNHDAMYWYRQDPGQGLRLIYYSQIVNDFQKGDIAEGYSVSREKKESFPLTVTSAQKNPTAFYLCASSAPRDRVRNQPQHFGDGTRLSIL.